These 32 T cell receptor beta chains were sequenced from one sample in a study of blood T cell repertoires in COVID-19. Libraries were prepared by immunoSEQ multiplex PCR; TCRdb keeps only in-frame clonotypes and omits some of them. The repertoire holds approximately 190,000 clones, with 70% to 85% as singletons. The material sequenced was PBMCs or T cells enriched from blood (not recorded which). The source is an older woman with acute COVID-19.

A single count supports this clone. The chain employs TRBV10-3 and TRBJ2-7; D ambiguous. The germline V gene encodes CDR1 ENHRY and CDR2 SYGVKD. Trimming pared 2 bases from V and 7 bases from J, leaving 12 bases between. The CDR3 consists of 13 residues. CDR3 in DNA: TGTGCCATCAGTGAGCAGTCTGTTACGGAGCAGTACTTC. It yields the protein CAISEQSVTEQYF.

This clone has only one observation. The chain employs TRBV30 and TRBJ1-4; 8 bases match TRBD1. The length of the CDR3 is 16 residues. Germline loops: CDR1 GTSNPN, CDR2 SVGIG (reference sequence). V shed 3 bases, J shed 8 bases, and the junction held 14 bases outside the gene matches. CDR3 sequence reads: CAWSAPRQGYNEKLFF. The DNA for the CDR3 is TGTGCCTGGAGCGCACCGAGACAGGGGTATAACGAAAAACTGTTTTTT.

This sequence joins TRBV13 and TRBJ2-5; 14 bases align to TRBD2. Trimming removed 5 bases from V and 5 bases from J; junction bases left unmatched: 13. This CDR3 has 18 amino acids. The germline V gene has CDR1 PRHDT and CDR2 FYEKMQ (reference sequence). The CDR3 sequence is CASSAMGLAGAGVETQYF. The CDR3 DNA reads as TGTGCCAGCAGCGCGATGGGACTAGCGGGGGCGGGGGTTGAGACCCAGTACTTC.

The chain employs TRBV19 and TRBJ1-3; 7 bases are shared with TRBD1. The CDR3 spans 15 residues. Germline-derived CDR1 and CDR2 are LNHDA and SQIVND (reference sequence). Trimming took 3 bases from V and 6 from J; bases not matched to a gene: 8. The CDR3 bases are TGTGCCAGTAGTATTCACCGGGACAGAATAAACACCATATATTTT. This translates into CASSIHRDRINTIYF.

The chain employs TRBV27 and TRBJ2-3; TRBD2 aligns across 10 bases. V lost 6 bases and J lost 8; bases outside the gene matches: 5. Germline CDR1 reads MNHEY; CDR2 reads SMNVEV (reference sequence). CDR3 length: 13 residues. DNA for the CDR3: TGTGCCAGCAGCGGACTAGCGGAGGCTACGCAGTATTTT. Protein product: CASSGLAEATQYF.

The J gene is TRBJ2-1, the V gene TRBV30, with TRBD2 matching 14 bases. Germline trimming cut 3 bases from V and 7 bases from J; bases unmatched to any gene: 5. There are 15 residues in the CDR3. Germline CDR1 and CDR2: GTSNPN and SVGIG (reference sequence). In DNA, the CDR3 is TGTGCCTGGAGCCCCGGGACTAGCGGGGGAAATGAGCAGTTCTTC. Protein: CAWSPGTSGGNEQFF.

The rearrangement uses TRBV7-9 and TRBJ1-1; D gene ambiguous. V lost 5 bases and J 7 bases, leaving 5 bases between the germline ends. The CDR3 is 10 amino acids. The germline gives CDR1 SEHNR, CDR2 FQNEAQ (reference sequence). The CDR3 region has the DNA TGTGCCAGCAGCCAGTATGAAGCTTTCTTT. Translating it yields CASSQYEAFF.

The CDR3 DNA is TGTGCCAGTATAAGGGACTACAACACAGATACGCAGTATTTT. It yields the protein CASIRDYNTDTQYF. The chain is built from TRBV2 and TRBJ2-3; 7 bases align to TRBD2. The J segment lost 2 bases and the V segment lost 9 bases, leaving 8 bases of the junction unmatched. This CDR3 comprises 14 residues. CDR1 SNHLY and CDR2 FYNNEI come from the germline V gene. Complete variable domain (other parts from reference TRBV2 and TRBJ2-3): EPEVTQTPSHQVTQMGQEVILRCVPISNHLYFYWYRQILGQKVEFLVSFYNNEISEKSEIFDDQFSVERPDGSNFTLKIRSTKLEDSAMYFCASIRDYNTDTQYFGPGTRLTVL.

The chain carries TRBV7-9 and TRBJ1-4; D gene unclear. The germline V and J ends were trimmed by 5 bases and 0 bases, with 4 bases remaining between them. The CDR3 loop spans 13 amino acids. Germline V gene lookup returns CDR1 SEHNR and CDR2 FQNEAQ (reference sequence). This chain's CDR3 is CASSRATNEKLFF. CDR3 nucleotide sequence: TGTGCCAGCAGCCGTGCAACTAATGAAAAACTGTTTTTT.

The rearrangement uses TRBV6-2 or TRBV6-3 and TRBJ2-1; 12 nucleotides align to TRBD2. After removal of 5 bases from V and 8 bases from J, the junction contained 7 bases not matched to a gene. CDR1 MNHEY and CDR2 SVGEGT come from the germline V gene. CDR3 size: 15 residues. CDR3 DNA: TGTGCCAGCAGTCCCCTAGCGGGAGGGTCCCATGAGCAGTTCTTC. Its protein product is CASSPLAGGSHEQFF.

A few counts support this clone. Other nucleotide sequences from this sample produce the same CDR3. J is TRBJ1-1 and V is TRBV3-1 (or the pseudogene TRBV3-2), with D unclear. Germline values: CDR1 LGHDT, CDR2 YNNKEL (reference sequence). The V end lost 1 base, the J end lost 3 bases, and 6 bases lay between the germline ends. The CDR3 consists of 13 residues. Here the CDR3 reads CASSQVGDTEAFF. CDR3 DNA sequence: TGTGCCAGCAGCCAAGTCGGGGACACTGAAGCTTTCTTT.

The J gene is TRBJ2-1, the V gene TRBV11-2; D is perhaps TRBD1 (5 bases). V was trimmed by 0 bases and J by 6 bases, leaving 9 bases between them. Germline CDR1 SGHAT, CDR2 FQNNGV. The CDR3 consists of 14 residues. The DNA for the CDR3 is TGTGCCAGCAGCTTAGATCGACAGAGCAATGAGCAGTTCTTC. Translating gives CASSLDRQSNEQFF.

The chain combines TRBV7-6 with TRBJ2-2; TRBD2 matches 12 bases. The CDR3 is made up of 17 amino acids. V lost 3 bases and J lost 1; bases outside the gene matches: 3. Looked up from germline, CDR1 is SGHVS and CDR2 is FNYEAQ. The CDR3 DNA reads TGTGCCAGCAGCTTCACTAGCGGGGGGATGAACACCGGGGAGCTGTTTTTT. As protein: CASSFTSGGMNTGELFF.

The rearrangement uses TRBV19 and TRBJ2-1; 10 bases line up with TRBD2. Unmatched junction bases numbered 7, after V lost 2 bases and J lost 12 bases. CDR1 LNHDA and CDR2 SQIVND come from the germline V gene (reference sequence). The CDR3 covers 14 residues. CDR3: CASSILAGVRGQFF. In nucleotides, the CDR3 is TGTGCCAGTAGTATACTAGCGGGGGTTCGCGGGCAGTTCTTC.

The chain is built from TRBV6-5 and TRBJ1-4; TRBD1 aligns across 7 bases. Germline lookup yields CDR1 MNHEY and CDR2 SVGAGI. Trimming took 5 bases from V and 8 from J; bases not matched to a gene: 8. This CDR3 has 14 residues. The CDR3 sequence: CASSLTGTPEKLFF. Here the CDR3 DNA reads TGTGCCAGCAGTCTGACAGGGACCCCCGAAAAACTGTTTTTT.

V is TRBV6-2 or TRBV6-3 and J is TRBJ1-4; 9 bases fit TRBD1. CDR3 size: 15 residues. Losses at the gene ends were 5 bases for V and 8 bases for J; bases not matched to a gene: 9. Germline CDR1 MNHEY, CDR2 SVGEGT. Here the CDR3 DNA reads TGTGCCAGCAGTCTCCCCGGGACAGGGCAAGAAAAACTGTTTTTT. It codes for CASSLPGTGQEKLFF.

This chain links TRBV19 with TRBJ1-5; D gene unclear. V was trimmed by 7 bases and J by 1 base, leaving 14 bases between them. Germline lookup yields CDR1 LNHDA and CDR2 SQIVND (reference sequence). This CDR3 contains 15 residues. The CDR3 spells CASIRGGSSNQPQHF. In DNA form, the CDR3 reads TGTGCCAGTATCCGGGGAGGGTCCAGCAATCAGCCCCAGCATTTT.

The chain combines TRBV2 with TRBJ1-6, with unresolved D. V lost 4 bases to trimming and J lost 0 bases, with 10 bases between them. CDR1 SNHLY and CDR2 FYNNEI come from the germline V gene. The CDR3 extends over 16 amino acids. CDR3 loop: CASSVRESSYNSPLHF. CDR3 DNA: TGTGCCAGCAGTGTCCGGGAGAGCTCCTATAATTCACCCCTCCACTTT.

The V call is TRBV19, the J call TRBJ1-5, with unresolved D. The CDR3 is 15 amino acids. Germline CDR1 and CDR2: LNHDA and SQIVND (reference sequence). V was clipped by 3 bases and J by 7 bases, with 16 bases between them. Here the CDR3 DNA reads TGTGCCAGTAGTATTTTACAGAAGGGCGGGCAGCCCCAGCATTTT. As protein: CASSILQKGGQPQHF.

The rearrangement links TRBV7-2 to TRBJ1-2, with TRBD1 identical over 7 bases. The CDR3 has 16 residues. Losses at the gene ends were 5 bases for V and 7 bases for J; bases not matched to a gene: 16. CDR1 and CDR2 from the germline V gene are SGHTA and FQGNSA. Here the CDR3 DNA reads TGTGCCAGCAGCCCGAGGACAGGTCTCCCCTCTTTTGGCTACACCTTC. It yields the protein CASSPRTGLPSFGYTF.

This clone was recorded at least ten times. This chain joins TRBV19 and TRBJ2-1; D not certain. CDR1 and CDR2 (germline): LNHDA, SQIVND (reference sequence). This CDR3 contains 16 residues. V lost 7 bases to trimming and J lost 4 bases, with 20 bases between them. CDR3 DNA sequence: TGTGCCAGTACCCCTTTGGGCGCAAAGCTGTACAATGAGCAGTTCTTC. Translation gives CASTPLGAKLYNEQFF.

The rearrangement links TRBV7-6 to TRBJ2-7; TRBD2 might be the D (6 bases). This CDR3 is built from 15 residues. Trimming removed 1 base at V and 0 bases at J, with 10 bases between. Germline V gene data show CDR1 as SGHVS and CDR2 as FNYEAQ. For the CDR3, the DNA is TGTGCCAGCAGCTTAGTGGGACTCAGCTCCTACGAGCAGTACTTC. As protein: CASSLVGLSSYEQYF.

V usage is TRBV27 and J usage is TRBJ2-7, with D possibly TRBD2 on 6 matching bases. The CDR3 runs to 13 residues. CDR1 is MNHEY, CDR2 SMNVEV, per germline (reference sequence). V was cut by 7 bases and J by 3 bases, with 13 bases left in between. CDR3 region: CASTGLIIYEQYV. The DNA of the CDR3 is TGTGCCAGCACCGGACTAATAATCTACGAGCAGTACGTC.

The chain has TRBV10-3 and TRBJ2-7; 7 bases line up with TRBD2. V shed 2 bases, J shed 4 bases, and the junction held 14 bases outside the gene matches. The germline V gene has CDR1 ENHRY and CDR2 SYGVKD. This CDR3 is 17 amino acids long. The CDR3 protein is CAISEPPLVGGRYEQYV. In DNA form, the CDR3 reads TGTGCCATCAGTGAGCCTCCTTTAGTCGGGGGGAGGTACGAGCAGTACGTC.

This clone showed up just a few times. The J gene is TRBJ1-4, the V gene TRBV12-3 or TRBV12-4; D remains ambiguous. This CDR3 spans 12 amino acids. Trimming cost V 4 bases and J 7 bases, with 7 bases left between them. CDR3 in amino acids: CASSYFGEKLFF. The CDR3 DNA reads TGTGCCAGCAGTTACTTCGGTGAAAAACTGTTTTTT.

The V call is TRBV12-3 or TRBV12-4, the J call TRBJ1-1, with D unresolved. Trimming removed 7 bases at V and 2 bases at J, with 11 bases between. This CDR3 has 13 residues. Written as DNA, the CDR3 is TGTGCCAGCACCATCGGGGTAAACACTGAAGCTTTCTTT. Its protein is CASTIGVNTEAFF.

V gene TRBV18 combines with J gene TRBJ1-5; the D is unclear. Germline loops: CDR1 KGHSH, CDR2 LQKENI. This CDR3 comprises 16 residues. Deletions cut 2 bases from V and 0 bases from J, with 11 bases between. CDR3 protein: CASSPEGPHSNQPQHF. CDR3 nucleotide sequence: TGTGCCAGCTCACCAGAGGGCCCACATAGCAATCAGCCCCAGCATTTT.

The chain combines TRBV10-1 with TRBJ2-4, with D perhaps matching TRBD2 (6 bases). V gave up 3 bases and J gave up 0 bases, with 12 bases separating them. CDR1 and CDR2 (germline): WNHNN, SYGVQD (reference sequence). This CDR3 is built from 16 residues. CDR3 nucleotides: TGCGCCAGCAGTGAAGCGGGTACCCTAGCCAAAAACATTCAGTACTTC. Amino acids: CASSEAGTLAKNIQYF.

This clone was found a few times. CDR3 sequence reads: CASSMTSGGEETQYF. In nucleotides, the CDR3 is TGTGCCAGCAGCATGACTAGCGGGGGGGAAGAGACCCAGTACTTC. The V gene is TRBV5-4, the J gene TRBJ2-5, with 14 bases fitting TRBD2. The trim removed 4 bases at V and 3 bases at J, leaving 2 bases unmatched. CDR3 length: 15 amino acids. Germline V lookup: CDR1 SGHNT, CDR2 YYREEE (reference sequence).

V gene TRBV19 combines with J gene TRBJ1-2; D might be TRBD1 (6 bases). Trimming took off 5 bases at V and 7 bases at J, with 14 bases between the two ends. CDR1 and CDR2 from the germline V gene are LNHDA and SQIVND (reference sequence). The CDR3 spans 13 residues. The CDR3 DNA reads TGTGCCAGTAGTGCAGGGGTTCCACCTGGCTACACCTTC. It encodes CASSAGVPPGYTF.

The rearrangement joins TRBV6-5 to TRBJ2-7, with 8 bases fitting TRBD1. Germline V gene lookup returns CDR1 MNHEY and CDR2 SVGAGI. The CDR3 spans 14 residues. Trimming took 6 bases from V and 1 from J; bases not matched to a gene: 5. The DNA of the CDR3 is TGTGCCAGCAGCCCCAGGACAGGGTCCTACGAGCAGTACTTC. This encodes CASSPRTGSYEQYF.

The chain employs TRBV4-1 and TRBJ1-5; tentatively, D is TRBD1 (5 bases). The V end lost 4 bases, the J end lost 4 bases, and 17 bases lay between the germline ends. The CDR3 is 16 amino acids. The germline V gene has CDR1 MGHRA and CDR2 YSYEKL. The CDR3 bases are TGCGCCAGCAGCCTAGAGGGGAGGGGAGGAAATCAGCCCCAGCATTTT. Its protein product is CASSLEGRGGNQPQHF.